In this sample, the clone carrying this T cell receptor (beta chain) turned up a few times. Genomic DNA provided the template from which TCR beta VDJ and CDR3 profiles were obtained. TCRdb analysed the reads with MiXCR anew, one entry per CDR3 protein. Here the sample spans some 200,000 distinct CDR3 sequences, under 55% being singletons. This sample is drawn from a study of CD8+CD57+ T cells in acquired aplastic anemia. The CDR3 has 13 amino acids. Germline lookup yields CDR1 DFQATT and CDR2 SNEGSKA (reference sequence). Trimming stripped 2 bases from V and 6 bases from J, with 10 bases between. All sequencing subjects had displayed CD8+CD57+ cell expansion on flow cytometry. At the time of blood sampling, patients had not yet received any therapy.

The chain recombines TRBV20-1 with TRBJ1-4, with a weak D call TRBD1 (5 bases). Sequenced: sorted CD4+, CD8+, or CD8+CD57+ T cells (not recorded which) from PBMCs. The TCR sequence derives from a human donor with aplastic anemia. Here the CDR3 reads CSARPATDEKLFF. CDR3 nucleotides: TGCAGTGCTAGACCCGCGACAGATGAAAAACTGTTTTTT.